The clone carrying this T cell receptor beta chain showed up just once. The antigen is unknown. These data come from a study of cytomegalovirus exposure and HLA in healthy donors. Study results and limitations: High specificity and sensitivity for cytomegalovirus status were reported for the classifier.

Sequencing used immunoSEQ multiplex PCR; TCRdb keeps in-frame clones, though not all of them. The top ten hold around 0.91% of the sample, which has 250,000 to 350,000 clones, 70% to 90% seen once. The length of the CDR3 is 15 residues. Sample: PBMCs. The chain uses TRBV12-2 and TRBJ1-2; the D call TRBD1 from the table was never checked on the DNA. TRBV12-2 is labeled a pseudogene. This clonotype originated in a man aged 25-45 years in good health and CMV-seronegative. Written as DNA, the CDR3 is TGTGCAAGTCGAAAACCGGGACAGCGAATTTATGGCTACACCTTC. Protein: CASRKPGQRIYGYTF.